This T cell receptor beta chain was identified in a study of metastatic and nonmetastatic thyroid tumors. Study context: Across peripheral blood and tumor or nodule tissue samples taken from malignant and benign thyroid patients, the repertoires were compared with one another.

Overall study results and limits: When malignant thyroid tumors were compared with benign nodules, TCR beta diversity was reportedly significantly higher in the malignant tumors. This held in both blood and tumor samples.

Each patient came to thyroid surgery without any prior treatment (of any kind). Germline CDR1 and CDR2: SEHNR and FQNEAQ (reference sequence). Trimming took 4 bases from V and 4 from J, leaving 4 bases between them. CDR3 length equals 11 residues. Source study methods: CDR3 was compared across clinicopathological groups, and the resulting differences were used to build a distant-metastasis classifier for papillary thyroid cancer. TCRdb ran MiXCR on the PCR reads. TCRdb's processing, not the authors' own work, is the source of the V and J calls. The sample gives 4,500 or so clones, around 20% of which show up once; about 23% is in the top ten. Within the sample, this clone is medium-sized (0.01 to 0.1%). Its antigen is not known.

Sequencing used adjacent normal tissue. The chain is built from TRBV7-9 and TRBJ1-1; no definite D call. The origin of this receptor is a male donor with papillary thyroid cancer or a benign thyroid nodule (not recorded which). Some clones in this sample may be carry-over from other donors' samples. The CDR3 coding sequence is TGTGCCAGCAGCTCGAGCACTGAAGCTTTCTTT. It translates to CASSSSTEAFF. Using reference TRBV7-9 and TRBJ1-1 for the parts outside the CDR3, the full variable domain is DTGVSQNPRHKITKRGQNVTFRCDPISEHNRLYWYRQTLGQGPEFLTYFQNEAQLEKSRLLSDRFSAERPKGSFSTLEIQRTEQGDSAMYLCASSSSTEAFFGQGTRLTVV.